Below are 28 T cell receptor beta chains sequenced from a single sample in a study of T cell responses to AZD1222 COVID-19 vaccine. The protocol was immunoSEQ multiplex PCR, while the TCRdb copy is restricted to in-frame clones and leaves out a portion. Of roughly 120,000 clones listed, roughly nine tenths were seen once; the top ten hold around 7.5%. The sequencing here drew on peripheral blood, taken on day 0 of AZD1222 vaccination. These receptors originate from an adult in good health.

This CDR3 reads CASRDPQGYEQYF. DNA for the CDR3: TGTGCCAGCAGGGACCCGCAGGGATACGAGCAGTACTTC. The chain employs TRBV12-3 or TRBV12-4 and TRBJ2-7; a possible D gene is TRBD1 (5 bases). CDR3 length: 13 amino acids. V was cut by 6 bases and J by 4 bases, with 13 bases left in between.

The CDR3 DNA reads TGCGCCAGCAGCCAAGAACAGGACAAGAACTATGGCTACACCTTC. Residues: CASSQEQDKNYGYTF. The V and J genes are TRBV4-1 and TRBJ1-2, with D maybe TRBD1 (5 bases). CDR1 and CDR2 (germline): MGHRA, YSYEKL. CDR3 size: 15 residues. The ends were cut back, 0 bases at V and 2 bases at J, with 10 bases in the middle.

CDR3 coding DNA: TGTGCCAGCAGCTTCGGTTCCCAAAACATTCAGTACTTC. Its translation: CASSFGSQNIQYF. The rearrangement links TRBV7-6 to TRBJ2-4; D not resolved. This CDR3 region has 13 residues. Per the germline V gene, CDR1 is SGHVS and CDR2 is FNYEAQ. V lost 3 bases, J lost 5 bases, and 8 bases lay in between.

V and J are TRBV27 and TRBJ1-1; D ambiguous. Between the trimmed V and J ends, which lost 2 bases and 0 bases, there was a span of 10 bases. Germline V gives CDR1 MNHEY, CDR2 SMNVEV (reference sequence). CDR3 length: 15 residues. The chain's CDR3 is CASSLRLPLNTEAFF. The CDR3 bases are TGTGCCAGCAGTTTAAGGCTCCCCCTGAACACTGAAGCTTTCTTT.

This clone was seen only a few times. The V call is TRBV4-1, the J call TRBJ1-6; D is undetermined. V was pared by 0 bases and J by 7 bases, with 13 bases between. This CDR3 has 16 residues. From germline, CDR1 is MGHRA and CDR2 YSYEKL. DNA of the CDR3: TGCGCCAGCAGCCAAGAGGTAGAGGGTTGGAATTCACCCCTCCACTTT. Translation: CASSQEVEGWNSPLHF.

V and J are TRBV30 and TRBJ1-4; TRBD1 might be the D (6 bases). The CDR3 sequence is 15 residues long. V shed 3 bases and J shed 3 bases, with 14 bases lying between them. CDR1 GTSNPN and CDR2 SVGIG come from the germline V gene (reference sequence). This chain's CDR3 is CAWSLPGAANEKLFF. The CDR3 region has the DNA TGTGCCTGGAGCCTACCAGGGGCCGCTAATGAAAAACTGTTTTTT.

This clone appeared once. The chain joins TRBV27 to TRBJ2-1; D might be TRBD1 or TRBD2, each matching 5 bases. CDR1 is MNHEY, CDR2 SMNVEV, per germline (reference sequence). CDR3 length: 14 residues. Trimming shortened V by 5 bases and J by 0 bases, and 8 bases separated the two germline ends. The CDR3 is CASSEGSSYNEQFF. In nucleotides, the CDR3 is TGTGCCAGCAGTGAGGGGAGCTCCTACAATGAGCAGTTCTTC.

This chain connects TRBV2 to TRBJ1-5; D is undetermined. V was cut by 3 bases and J by 3 bases, with 6 bases left in between. CDR1 SNHLY and CDR2 FYNNEI come from the germline V gene. This CDR3 spans 13 amino acids. CDR3 DNA: TGTGCCAGCAGTGACGCCAACAATCAGCCCCAGCATTTT. Protein sequence: CASSDANNQPQHF.

The rearrangement links TRBV6-5 to TRBJ1-5; D gene unclear. Deletions cut 2 bases from V and 0 bases from J, with 11 bases between. The CDR3 runs to 16 residues. CDR1 is MNHEY, CDR2 SVGAGI, per germline. In DNA form, the CDR3 reads TGTGCCAGCAGTTACGGGCAGATTAATAGCAATCAGCCCCAGCATTTT. Amino acids: CASSYGQINSNQPQHF.

The V gene is TRBV6-5, the J gene TRBJ1-4; maybe TRBD1 (5 bases). The CDR3 is 15 residues long. Trimming took 6 bases from V and 4 from J, leaving 15 bases between them. Germline V gene lookup returns CDR1 MNHEY and CDR2 SVGAGI. For the CDR3, the DNA is TGTGCCAGCAGCCCCACGGGGGGGATTAATGAAAAACTGTTTTTT. Translating it yields CASSPTGGINEKLFF.

This clone was observed a few times. This sequence joins TRBV5-1 and TRBJ1-4, with D uncertain. The CDR3 sequence is 14 residues long. V was cut by 2 bases and J by 0 bases, with 5 bases left in between. The germline gives CDR1 SGHRS, CDR2 YFSETQ. The CDR3 coding sequence is TGCGCCAGCAGCTTAACTGCAACTAATGAAAAACTGTTTTTT. Translated, it gives CASSLTATNEKLFF.

The chain couples TRBV11-2 to TRBJ1-1, with D possibly matching TRBD1 (6 bases). This CDR3 has 13 residues. Trimming stripped 5 bases from V and 7 bases from J, with 14 bases between. Germline CDR1 SGHAT, CDR2 FQNNGV. The CDR3 DNA follows: TGTGCCAGCAGCGTCGGGACATTACTTGAAGCTTTCTTT. It codes for CASSVGTLLEAFF.

The J gene is TRBJ1-1, the V gene TRBV27; a possible D gene is TRBD1 (6 bases). The CDR3 is 14 residues long. V lost 11 bases, J lost 5 bases, and 21 bases lay in between. Germline V lookup: CDR1 MNHEY, CDR2 SMNVEV (reference sequence). In DNA, the CDR3 is TGTGCCTCCTACAGGGATCTCGCAGGGACTGAAGCTTTCTTT. Its protein product is CASYRDLAGTEAFF.

The chain couples TRBV1 to TRBJ1-1. TRBV1 is annotated as a pseudogene. The CDR3 is 13 residues long. CDR3 protein: CTSSQLRGVEAFF. CDR3 DNA sequence: TGCACCAGCAGCCAATTGCGAGGGGTTGAAGCTTTCTTT.

The chain combines TRBV24-1 with TRBJ2-1; D tentatively reads TRBD1 or TRBD2 (5 bases each). Deletions cut 7 bases from V and 7 bases from J, with 13 bases between. The CDR3 is made up of 13 amino acids. Germline V gene data show CDR1 as KGHDR and CDR2 as SFDVKD. CDR3 residues: CATRSGTVNEQFF. The CDR3 DNA sequence: TGTGCCACCAGGTCCGGGACCGTGAATGAGCAGTTCTTC.

The rearrangement uses TRBV5-6 and TRBJ1-4; D gene unclear. The CDR3 has 14 amino acids. Per the germline V gene, CDR1 is SGHDT and CDR2 is YYEEEE. Trimming stripped 1 base from V and 3 bases from J, with 7 bases between. As DNA, the CDR3 is TGTGCCAGCAGCTTGTGGGGTTCTAATGAAAAACTGTTTTTT. As protein: CASSLWGSNEKLFF.

The chain joins TRBV28 to TRBJ2-3; TRBD2 matches at 12 bases. CDR1 is MDHEN, CDR2 SYDVKM, per germline. The V gene end was trimmed by 8 bases and the J gene end by 4 bases; junction bases not matched to a gene: 10. This CDR3 region has 16 residues. This CDR3 is CASLAGGPWNSDTQYF. The CDR3, as DNA: TGTGCCAGCCTAGCGGGAGGGCCGTGGAATTCAGATACGCAGTATTTT.

The gene calls are TRBV9 and TRBJ2-3, with D possibly matching TRBD2 (5 bases). The V gene's germline CDR1 is SGDLS and CDR2 YYNGEE. The CDR3 covers 14 residues. V lost 3 bases and J 3 bases, leaving 11 bases between the germline ends. CDR3 nucleotide sequence: TGTGCCAGCAGCGCCGGGGTTGATACAGATACGCAGTATTTT. This sequence encodes CASSAGVDTDTQYF.

This clone was found once. The chain carries TRBV9 and TRBJ2-3; D is unresolved. The CDR3 spans 13 residues. Trimming pared 4 bases from V and 4 bases from J, leaving 10 bases between. Germline values: CDR1 SGDLS, CDR2 YYNGEE. This chain's CDR3 is CASSPSQADTQYF. The CDR3 DNA follows: TGTGCCAGCAGCCCCTCTCAGGCAGATACGCAGTATTTT.

The chain is built from TRBV3-1 (or the pseudogene TRBV3-2) and TRBJ1-1; D is possibly TRBD1 (5 bases). The germline V and J ends were trimmed by 1 base and 1 base, with 13 bases remaining between them. This CDR3 contains 16 residues. Germline V gene sequence: CDR1 LGHDT, CDR2 YNNKEL (reference sequence). CDR3 nucleotides: TGTGCCAGCAGCCAAGGTTTCGGGGCCAAGAACACTGAAGCTTTCTTT. This codes for CASSQGFGAKNTEAFF.

V gene TRBV3-1 (or the pseudogene TRBV3-2) combines with J gene TRBJ1-1; a possible D gene is TRBD1 (6 bases). The CDR3 is made up of 13 amino acids. The germline V gene has CDR1 LGHDT and CDR2 YNNKEL (reference sequence). The V and J ends lost 4 bases and 5 bases respectively, with 11 bases between them. This CDR3 is CASSRAGVTEAFF. In DNA form, the CDR3 reads TGTGCCAGCAGCCGGGCAGGGGTGACTGAAGCTTTCTTT.

The V gene is TRBV5-8, the J gene TRBJ2-5, with TRBD1 as a possible D gene (6 bases). The CDR3 sequence is 13 residues long. V was pared by 1 base and J by 3 bases, with 7 bases between. CDR1 is SGHTS, CDR2 YDEGEE, per germline. The CDR3, as DNA: TGTGCCAGCAGCTTGACAGGGAAAGAGACCCAGTACTTC. It yields the protein CASSLTGKETQYF.

The chain links TRBV28 to TRBJ2-2; TRBD1 matches at 9 bases. This CDR3 contains 15 residues. The germline CDR1 and CDR2 sequences are MDHEN and SYDVKM. The V and J ends lost 7 bases and 7 bases, in that order; junction bases with no gene match: 10. The CDR3 coding sequence is TGTGCCAGCACCCGAACAGGGGGCAACGGCGGGGAGCTGTTTTTT. It encodes CASTRTGGNGGELFF.

This clone has a handful of counts. The chain couples TRBV6-2 or TRBV6-3 to TRBJ2-3, with 8 bases fitting TRBD2. The V gene's germline CDR1 is MNHEY and CDR2 SVGEGT. This CDR3 has 15 amino acids. V lost 0 bases to trimming and J lost 1 base; unmatched junction nucleotides: 0. CDR3 nucleotides: TGTGCCAGCAGTTACTCAGCGGGAGGCACAGATACGCAGTATTTT. Protein sequence: CASSYSAGGTDTQYF.

The chain couples TRBV12-3 or TRBV12-4 to TRBJ2-7; D is uncertain. CDR3 length: 11 amino acids. V was pared by 6 bases and J by 4 bases, with 7 bases between. As DNA, the CDR3 is TGTGCCAGCAGGGCCTTTTACGAGCAGTACTTC. This translates into CASRAFYEQYF.

V is TRBV2 and J is TRBJ2-7; D not resolved. Trimming removed 7 bases from V and 4 bases from J, with 8 bases in between. Germline V gene data show CDR1 as SNHLY and CDR2 as FYNNEI. This CDR3 is built from 11 residues. Written as DNA, the CDR3 is TGTGCCAGCACGAATGCGTACGAGCAGTACTTC. It is translated as CASTNAYEQYF.

CDR3 amino acids: CASSALGGTTNEKLFF. CDR3 nucleotide sequence: TGTGCCAGCAGCGCCTTAGGAGGCACAACTAATGAAAAACTGTTTTTT. This chain joins TRBV9 and TRBJ1-4; no clear D gene. V was cut by 3 bases and J by 0 bases, with 12 bases left in between. This CDR3 has 16 amino acids. Germline CDR1 SGDLS, CDR2 YYNGEE.

The gene calls are TRBV18 and TRBJ2-2; tentative D call: TRBD2 (6 bases). CDR1 is KGHSH, CDR2 LQKENI, per germline. V was shortened by 6 bases and J by 6 bases, with 17 bases between the two germline ends. The CDR3 is 15 residues long. The CDR3 DNA reads as TGTGCCAGCTCCCCCGGTCGCGGCGGGGCCGGGGAGCTGTTTTTT. Residues: CASSPGRGGAGELFF.